A single T cell receptor beta chain is shown here with its context. This entry is derived from a study of blood T cell repertoires in COVID-19. Study information: Acute and convalescent COVID-19 specimens originated in the United States, Italy and Spain. T cells, B-cell-depleted T cells, or PBMCs provided the cDNA or gDNA that served as material.

The J segment lost 6 bases and the V segment lost 2 bases, leaving 12 bases of the junction unmatched. The CDR3 length is 16 residues. Germline CDR1 MNHEY, CDR2 SMNVEV (reference sequence). Recruitment covered roughly 22 US areas and drew participants whose ages spanned roughly 18 to 100 years. This table comes from immunoSEQ multiplex PCR, and its TCRdb copy is limited to in-frame clones, with some not included. The table lists roughly 450,000 clones, roughly 91% of them singletons. The clonotype comes from a young man who had recovered from COVID-19. The specimen sequenced was PBMCs or T cells enriched from blood (not recorded which). This rearrangement joins TRBV27 to TRBJ1-1; TRBD1 aligns across 7 bases. In DNA, the CDR3 is TGTGCCAGCAGTTTAAGGGACCACAGGGGAGATTCTGAAGCTTTCTTT. This codes for CASSLRDHRGDSEAFF.